This TCR beta chain came from a study of blood T cell repertoires in COVID-19. In the study overall: Researchers got acute and convalescent COVID-19 samples from the United States, Italy and Spain. In each case, the material was cDNA or gDNA derived from T cells, B-cell-depleted T cells, or PBMCs.

The CDR3 has 17 amino acids. Per germline, CDR1 MNHEY and CDR2 SMNVEV (reference sequence). Trimming took 4 bases from V and 3 from J; bases not matched to a gene: 13. In the study's own analysis: Amplified reference gene primers provided the basis for estimating nucleated cell counts. Clones were sequenced by immunoSEQ multiplex PCR, and TCRdb holds only the in-frame ones, with some missing. That table is the source of V, J and clone size, and D and trimming were worked out from the DNA. This sample has 230,000 or so clones, with roughly 76% found just once. Patients of the Seattle cohort, enrolled during active infection, were followed longitudinally.

The sample consisted of peripheral blood. This TCR was recovered from a woman of 80 years or more with COVID-19, enrolled during active disease. This chain connects TRBV27 to TRBJ2-3; 7 bases line up with TRBD2. The CDR3 reads CASSSNLLAVRTDTQYF. The CDR3 nucleotides are TGTGCCAGCAGTTCAAACCTCCTAGCGGTCCGGACAGATACGCAGTATTTT.